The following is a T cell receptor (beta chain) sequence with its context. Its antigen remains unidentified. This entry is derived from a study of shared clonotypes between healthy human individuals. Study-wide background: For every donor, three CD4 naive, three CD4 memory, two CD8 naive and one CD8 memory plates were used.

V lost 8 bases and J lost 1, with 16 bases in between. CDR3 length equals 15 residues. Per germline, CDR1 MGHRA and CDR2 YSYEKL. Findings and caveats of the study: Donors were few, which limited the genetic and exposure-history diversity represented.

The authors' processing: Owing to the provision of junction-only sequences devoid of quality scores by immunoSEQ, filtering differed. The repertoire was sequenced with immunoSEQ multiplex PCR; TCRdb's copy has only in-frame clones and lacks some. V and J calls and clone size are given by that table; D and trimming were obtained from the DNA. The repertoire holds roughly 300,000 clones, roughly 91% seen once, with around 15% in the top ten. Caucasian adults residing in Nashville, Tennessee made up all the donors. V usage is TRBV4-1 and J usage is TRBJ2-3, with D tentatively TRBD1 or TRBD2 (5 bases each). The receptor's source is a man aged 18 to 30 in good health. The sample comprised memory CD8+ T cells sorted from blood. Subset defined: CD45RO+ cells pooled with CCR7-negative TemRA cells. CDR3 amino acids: CASANQGDGTDTQYF. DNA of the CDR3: TGCGCCAGCGCCAATCAGGGAGACGGCACAGATACGCAGTATTTT.